One sample yielded the 26 T cell receptor beta chains listed below, sequenced in a study of T cells in women clearing cervical HPV infection. The repertoire was sequenced with immunoSEQ multiplex PCR; TCRdb's copy has only in-frame clones and lacks some. The specimen's table records under 45,000 clones. Sequencing was done on a sample of blood buffy coat. These receptors originate from a woman aged 18 to 75 with a cervical HPV16 infection that either progressed to CIN3+ or cleared (not recorded which).

Of note for this clone: Read sequence stops 3 residues before the CDR3 end, and the germline J gene provides the missing end. This sequence joins TRBV5-4 and TRBJ2-3, with 7 bases aligning to TRBD1. V lost 7 bases, J lost 3 bases, and 8 bases stayed unmatched. Germline V gives CDR1 SGHNT, CDR2 YYREEE (reference sequence). This CDR3 is built from 14 residues. CDR3 DNA, as far as it was read: TGTGCCAGCCAGACAGGGATTAGTACAGATACG. Translated: CASQTGISTDT. The entire CDR3 reads CASQTGISTDTQYF.

Remarks on this clone: From the germline J gene comes the end of the CDR3, since the read stops 3 residues before it. The rearrangement uses TRBV7-9 and TRBJ1-2; possibly TRBD1 for D (5 bases). The CDR3 has 15 residues. Germline V gene sequence: CDR1 SEHNR, CDR2 FQNEAQ (reference sequence). The CDR3 is CASSLALGGRNDYTF. The sequenced part of the CDR3 DNA is TGTGCCAGCAGCTTAGCGCTCGGGGGTAGAAATGAC.

Concerning this clone: The sequenced fragment ends 3 residues before the CDR3 boundary, so the rest is inferred from the germline J gene. The rearrangement joins TRBV12-3 or TRBV12-4 to TRBJ2-1, with D possibly TRBD2 on 5 matching bases. V shed 3 bases and J shed 1 base, with 7 bases lying between them. CDR3 length equals 14 residues. The DNA read from the CDR3 is TGTGCCAGCAGTTTGAAGCGGTCCTACAATGAG. Translating gives CASSLKRSYNE. The full CDR3 is CASSLKRSYNEQFF.

Concerning this clone: With the read ending 3 residues before the CDR3 end, the germline J gene is used to fill in that end. The chain joins TRBV18 to TRBJ1-2; 8 bases agree with TRBD1. Germline V gene sequence: CDR1 KGHSH, CDR2 LQKENI. The CDR3 runs 14 residues. The part of the CDR3 DNA that was read is TGTGCCAGCTCACCACCGGACAGGGCCTACGAC. Protein product: CASSPPDRAYD. The entire CDR3 protein reads CASSPPDRAYDYTF.

Notes on this clone: The junction does not match germline at one end; this may be a read error. Read sequence stops 3 residues before the CDR3 end, and the germline J gene provides the missing end. The chain has TRBV18 and TRBJ1-2, with D tentatively TRBD1 (5 bases). Germline-derived CDR1 and CDR2 are KGHSH and LQKENI. The CDR3 extends over 16 amino acids. The part of the CDR3 DNA that was read is TGTGCCAGTTCACAAGGATCGGGGGAGGCCTCCTACGAC. Translation gives CASSQGSGEASYD. From start to end, the CDR3 is CASSQGSGEASYDYTF.

In the case of this clone: The CDR3 extends 3 residues past the end of the read, so its final part is completed from the germline J gene. The rearrangement joins TRBV19 to TRBJ2-5; the D is unclear. Germline V gene lookup returns CDR1 LNHDA and CDR2 SQIVND (reference sequence). CDR3 length equals 12 residues. The DNA read from the CDR3 is TGTGCCAGTAAAGGTTCTGCCATAACC. Translating it yields CASKGSAIT. The entire CDR3 protein reads CASKGSAITQYF.

Notes on this clone: Read sequence stops 3 residues before the CDR3 end, and the germline J gene provides the missing end. The chain is built from TRBV7-2 and TRBJ1-2, with 10 nucleotides matching TRBD1. The CDR3 is 13 residues long. Per the germline V gene, CDR1 is SGHTA and CDR2 is FQGNSA. The DNA read from the CDR3 is TGTGCCAGCAGCTCTGACAGGGGGCCGGGC. Translation gives CASSSDRGPG. The full CDR3 protein is CASSSDRGPGYTF. Full variable domain (rest looked up from reference TRBV7-2 and TRBJ1-2): GAGVSQSPSNKVTEKGKDVELRCDPISGHTALYWYRQSLGQGLEFLIYFQGNSAPDKSGLPSDRFSAERTGGSVSTLTIQRTQQEDSAVYLCASSSDRGPGYTFGSGTRLTVV.

This CDR3 is CASSPRTARLGYTF. CDR3 bases read: TGTGCCAGCAGTCCCCGGACAGCAAGGTTAGGC. J is TRBJ1-2 and V is TRBV28, with a weak D call TRBD1 (6 bases). The sequence runs out 3 residues before the end of the CDR3; the remainder is reconstructed from the germline J gene. Germline lookup yields CDR1 MDHEN and CDR2 SYDVKM. CDR3 size: 14 residues.

To note about this clone: The read terminates 3 residues before the CDR3 end, so the remaining end is supplied by the germline J gene. The chain combines TRBV7-9 with TRBJ2-5, with D tentatively TRBD1 (6 bases). V lost 8 bases, J lost 3 bases, and 10 bases lay in between. The V gene's germline CDR1 is SEHNR and CDR2 FQNEAQ (reference sequence). The CDR3 runs 12 residues. Incomplete CDR3 DNA: TGTGCCAGCCAGGGGCCTGAAGAGACC. Its protein is CASQGPEET. The full CDR3 sequence reads CASQGPEETQYF.

A remark on this clone: With the read ending 3 residues before the CDR3 end, the germline J gene is used to fill in that end. The genes are TRBV2 and TRBJ2-3; 9 bases are a match to TRBD1. This CDR3 region has 16 residues. Germline loops: CDR1 SNHLY, CDR2 FYNNEI. The ends lost 5 bases at V and 1 base at J; junction bases unmatched: 7. This CDR3 is CASSPGTGWGTDTQYF. The CDR3 DNA, read in part, is TGTGCCAGCAGTCCAGGGACAGGGTGGGGCACAGATACG.

About this clone: From the germline J gene comes the end of the CDR3, since the read stops 3 residues before it. This sequence joins TRBV19 and TRBJ2-5, with D perhaps matching TRBD2 (7 bases). Looked up from germline, CDR1 is LNHDA and CDR2 is SQIVND (reference sequence). The V end was cut by 4 bases, the J end by 5 bases, with 17 bases between. This CDR3 has 15 amino acids. The DNA read from the CDR3 is TGTGCCAGTAGTAAGGGCCGGGGGGCGGAGGAGACC. This encodes CASSKGRGAEET. The full CDR3 reads CASSKGRGAEETQYF.

Worth noting for this clone: With the read ending 3 residues before the CDR3 end, the germline J gene is used to fill in that end. The chain employs TRBV11-2 and TRBJ2-2; tentatively, D is TRBD1 (5 bases). This CDR3 comprises 14 residues. Germline lookup yields CDR1 SGHAT and CDR2 FQNNGV. Trimming cost V 3 bases and J 5 bases, with 10 bases left between them. The CDR3 loop reads CASSLTDRTGELFF. The sequenced part of the CDR3 DNA is TGTGCCAGCAGCTTGACAGACAGAACCGGGGAG.

Remarks on this clone: Read sequence stops 3 residues before the CDR3 end, and the germline J gene provides the missing end. This chain uses TRBV10-3 with TRBJ2-7; a possible D gene is TRBD2 (7 bases). V lost 4 bases to trimming and J lost 3 bases, with 10 bases between them. CDR3 length: 13 residues. Germline V CDR1 and CDR2: ENHRY, SYGVKD. The CDR3 bases that were read are TGTGCCATCAGTGGGAGGGGGGGCTACGAG. Translation: CAISGRGGYE. The whole CDR3 protein is CAISGRGGYEQYF.

On this clone itself: The CDR3 extends 3 residues past the end of the read, so its final part is completed from the germline J gene. The V call is TRBV19, the J call TRBJ2-7, with TRBD1 matching over 9 bases. The length of the CDR3 is 15 residues. V gave up 5 bases and J gave up 2 bases; unmatched junction bases: 7. Germline CDR1 LNHDA, CDR2 SQIVND (reference sequence). CDR3 protein: CASSAPGTGPYEQYF. Partial CDR3 DNA: TGTGCCAGTAGTGCCCCCGGGACAGGGCCCTACGAG.

Concerning this clone: The CDR3 end falls 3 residues outside the read, so it is completed with the germline J gene. The V call is TRBV6-2 or TRBV6-3, the J call TRBJ2-1, with D perhaps TRBD2 (5 bases). Trimming removed 8 bases from V and 3 bases from J, with 20 bases in between. This CDR3 has 16 residues. Looked up from germline, CDR1 is MNHEY and CDR2 is SVGEGT. CDR3: CASLDPDRGNYNEQFF. The part of the CDR3 DNA that was read is TGTGCCAGCTTAGACCCGGATCGGGGAAACTACAATGAG.

To note about this clone: The CDR3 end falls 3 residues outside the read, so it is completed with the germline J gene. The J gene is TRBJ2-6, the V gene TRBV6-2 or TRBV6-3; D may be TRBD1 (6 bases). V was trimmed by 5 bases and J by 2 bases, leaving 13 bases between them. Germline lookup yields CDR1 MNHEY and CDR2 SVGEGT. The CDR3 contains 16 residues. CDR3 loop: CASSRTGLTGANVLTF. CDR3 DNA (partial): TGTGCCAGCAGTAGAACAGGGCTGACTGGGGCCAACGTC.

As for this clone: At one boundary the junction diverges from the germline segment, which might be a read error. Read sequence stops 3 residues before the CDR3 end, and the germline J gene provides the missing end. Other nucleotide sequences from this sample produce the same CDR3. The J gene is TRBJ1-2, the V gene TRBV5-1; D gene uncertain. The CDR3 contains 13 residues. Germline V gives CDR1 SGHRS, CDR2 YFSETQ. Partial CDR3 DNA: TGCGCCAGCAGCCCGGGGATTAACTATGGA. Residues: CASSPGINYG. The whole CDR3 sequence is CASSPGINYGYTF.

Notes on this clone: With the read ending 3 residues before the CDR3 end, the germline J gene is used to fill in that end. The rearrangement uses TRBV28 and TRBJ2-7; 11 positions match TRBD2. This CDR3 spans 17 amino acids. CDR1 MDHEN and CDR2 SYDVKM come from the germline V gene. Trimming at V came to 5 bases and at J to 0 bases, leaving 9 bases not matched to a gene. Incomplete CDR3 DNA: TGTGCCAGCAGTATTGCCCTAGCGGGAGGCCACTCCTACGAG. It codes for CASSIALAGGHSYE. The entire CDR3 protein reads CASSIALAGGHSYEQYF.

Concerning this clone itself: The DNA ends 3 residues before the CDR3 does, and the rest of the CDR3 is filled in from the germline J gene. The V call is TRBV6-1, the J call TRBJ2-7; tentative D call: TRBD1 (5 bases). Trimming removed 0 bases at V and 6 bases at J, with 15 bases between. This CDR3 comprises 15 residues. The germline V gene has CDR1 MNHNS and CDR2 SASEGT. This chain's CDR3 is CASSEATRPQGEQYF. Incomplete CDR3 DNA: TGTGCCAGCAGTGAAGCTACCAGGCCCCAGGGCGAG.

Concerning this clone: The read ends 3 residues shy of where the CDR3 ends; the end is completed using the germline J gene. This sequence joins TRBV5-4 and TRBJ1-2; 7 bases line up with TRBD1. CDR3 length: 15 residues. Trimming cost V 0 bases and J 7 bases; bases outside gene matches: 9. Germline V gene lookup returns CDR1 SGHNT and CDR2 YYREEE (reference sequence). The CDR3 DNA, read in part, is TGTGCCAGCAGCTTGGGGCCAGGGGGAGGAGGTGGC. Protein: CASSLGPGGGGG. In full, the CDR3 is CASSLGPGGGGGYTF.

As regards this clone: With the read ending 3 residues before the CDR3 end, the germline J gene is used to fill in that end. J is TRBJ1-4 and V is TRBV4-1; possibly TRBD1 for D (6 bases). The V end lost 4 bases, the J end lost 0 bases, and 15 bases lay between the germline ends. The CDR3 runs 17 residues. Germline V lookup: CDR1 MGHRA, CDR2 YSYEKL. The CDR3 reads CASSLLSQGATNEKLFF. The CDR3 DNA, read in part, is TGCGCCAGCAGCCTATTGTCACAGGGTGCAACTAATGAAAAA.

Remarks on this clone: Read sequence stops 3 residues before the CDR3 end, and the germline J gene provides the missing end. The chain employs TRBV5-1 and TRBJ2-3; TRBD2 aligns across 13 bases. The CDR3 contains 16 residues. The V and J ends lost 2 bases and 3 bases, in that order; junction bases with no gene match: 3. Germline V gives CDR1 SGHRS, CDR2 YFSETQ. The CDR3 loop is CASSLRTSGSTDTQYF. Partial CDR3 DNA: TGCGCCAGCAGCTTAAGGACTAGCGGGAGTACAGATACG.

The CDR3 region is CASSQDKIDEWFAPDTQYF. The DNA read from the CDR3 is TGTGCCAGCAGCCAAGATAAAATAGATGAATGGTTTGCCCCAGATACG. The chain uses TRBV3-1 (or the pseudogene TRBV3-2) and TRBJ2-3; the D is unclear. The CDR3 end is not reached by the read, which stops 3 residues before it; the germline J gene fills it in. CDR1 and CDR2 (germline): LGHDT, YNNKEL (reference sequence). Trimming pared 0 bases from V and 4 bases from J, leaving 23 bases between. The CDR3 runs 19 residues.

As to this clone: The read halts 3 residues ahead of the CDR3 end, with the missing end drawn from the germline J gene. This rearrangement joins TRBV28 to TRBJ2-5; 7 nucleotides agree with TRBD1. Trimming took 4 bases from V and 1 from J; bases not matched to a gene: 3. Germline values: CDR1 MDHEN, CDR2 SYDVKM. The CDR3 sequence is 14 residues long. The CDR3 here is CASSSGQLQETQYF. Incomplete CDR3 DNA: TGTGCCAGCAGTTCGGGACAGCTCCAAGAGACC. The variable domain in full, completed from reference TRBV28 and TRBJ2-5, reads DVKVTQSSRYLVKRTGEKVFLECVQDMDHENMFWYRQDPGLGLRLIYFSYDVKMKEKGDIPEGYSVSREKKERFSLILESASTNQTSMYLCASSSGQLQETQYFGPGTRLLVL.

To note about this clone: The read ends 3 residues before the CDR3 terminus; that terminus is restored from the germline J gene. The gene calls are TRBV19 and TRBJ2-7, with TRBD1 identical over 8 bases. Germline V lookup: CDR1 LNHDA, CDR2 SQIVND (reference sequence). The CDR3 sequence is 14 residues long. The trim removed 5 bases at V and 2 bases at J, leaving 5 bases unmatched. CDR3 DNA (partial): TGTGCCAGTAGTTCCGGACAGGGAGCCTACGAG. Its translation is CASSSGQGAYE. The full CDR3 reads CASSSGQGAYEQYF.

Remarks on this clone: Read data end 3 residues before the CDR3 end; the end is taken from the germline J gene. The chain recombines TRBV2 with TRBJ1-2; 7 bases map to TRBD1. Trimming at V came to 6 bases and at J to 7 bases, leaving 8 bases not matched to a gene. The CDR3 sequence is 13 residues long. Looked up from germline, CDR1 is SNHLY and CDR2 is FYNNEI. The sequenced CDR3 bases are TGTGCCAGCAGGGTGACAGGGATGGGTGGC. Amino acid sequence: CASRVTGMGG. The entire CDR3 sequence reads CASRVTGMGGYTF.